This entry features one TCR beta chain sequence. The antigen remains undetermined. Every subset's genomic DNA went evenly onto several immunoSEQ plates. Generated by immunoSEQ multiplex PCR, the TCRdb table keeps only in-frame clones and is missing some. This table has a few hundred thousand clones, around 79% appearing once. The sample is drawn from a study of shared clonotypes between healthy human individuals. Study-wide results and limits: Larger estimated richness was generally recorded for naive subsets relative to memory subsets. Sharing across four donors was seen in roughly 5% of naive CD4 clonotypes.

This TCR came from a man aged 25-45 years in good health. Material for sequencing was memory CD4+ T cells sorted from blood. Subset reported: CD45RA-negative fraction.

CDR3: CASSMGGLEEKLFF. DNA for the CDR3: TGTGCCAGTAGTATGGGGGGTTTGGAGGAAAAACTGTTTTTT. The J gene is TRBJ1-4, the V gene TRBV19, with TRBD1 as a possible D gene (5 bases). From germline, CDR1 is LNHDA and CDR2 SQIVND (reference sequence). The V end lost 3 bases, the J end lost 8 bases, and 13 bases lay between the germline ends. The CDR3 is made up of 14 amino acids.